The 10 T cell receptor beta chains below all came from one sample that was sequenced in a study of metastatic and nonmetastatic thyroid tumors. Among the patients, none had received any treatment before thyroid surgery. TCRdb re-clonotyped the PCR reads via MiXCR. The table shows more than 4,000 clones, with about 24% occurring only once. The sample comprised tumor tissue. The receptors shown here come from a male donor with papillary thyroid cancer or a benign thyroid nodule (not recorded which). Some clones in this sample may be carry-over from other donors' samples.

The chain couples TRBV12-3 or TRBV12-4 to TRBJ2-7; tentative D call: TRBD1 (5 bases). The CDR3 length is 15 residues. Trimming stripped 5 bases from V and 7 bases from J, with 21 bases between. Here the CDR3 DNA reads TGTGCCAGCAGTCCCCCGGGCAGGGCTATAGGGGAGCAGTACTTC. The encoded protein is CASSPPGRAIGEQYF.

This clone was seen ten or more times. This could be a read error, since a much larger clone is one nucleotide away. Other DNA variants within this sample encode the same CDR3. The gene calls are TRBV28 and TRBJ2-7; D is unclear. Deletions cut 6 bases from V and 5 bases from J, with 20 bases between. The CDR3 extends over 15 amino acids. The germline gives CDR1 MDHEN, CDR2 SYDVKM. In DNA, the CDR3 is TGTGCCAGCAGCCCCGGTCGCGGTAGGGTTGACGAGCAGTACTTC. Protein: CASSPGRGRVDEQYF.

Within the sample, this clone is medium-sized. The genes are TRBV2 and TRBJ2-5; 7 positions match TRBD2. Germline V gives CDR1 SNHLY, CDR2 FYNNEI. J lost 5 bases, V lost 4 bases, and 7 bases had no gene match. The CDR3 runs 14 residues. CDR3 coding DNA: TGTGCCAGCAGTGGGACGGGAGGTTGGGAGACCCAGTACTTC. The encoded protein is CASSGTGGWETQYF.

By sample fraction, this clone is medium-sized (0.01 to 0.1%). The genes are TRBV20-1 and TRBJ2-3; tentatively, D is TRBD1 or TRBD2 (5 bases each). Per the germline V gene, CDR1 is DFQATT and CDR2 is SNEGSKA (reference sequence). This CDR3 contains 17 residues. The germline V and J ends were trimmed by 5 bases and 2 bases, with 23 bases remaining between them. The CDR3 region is CSAVRGTRGSYTDTQYF. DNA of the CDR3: TGCAGTGCTGTCCGCGGAACTAGGGGCAGCTACACAGATACGCAGTATTTT.

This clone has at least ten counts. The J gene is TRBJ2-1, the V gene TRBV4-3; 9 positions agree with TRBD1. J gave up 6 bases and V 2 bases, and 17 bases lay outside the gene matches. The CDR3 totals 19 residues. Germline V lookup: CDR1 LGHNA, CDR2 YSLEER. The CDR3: CASSQTWGDGTGRGNEQFF. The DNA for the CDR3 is TGCGCCAGCAGCCAAACCTGGGGGGACGGGACAGGGAGGGGCAATGAGCAGTTCTTC.

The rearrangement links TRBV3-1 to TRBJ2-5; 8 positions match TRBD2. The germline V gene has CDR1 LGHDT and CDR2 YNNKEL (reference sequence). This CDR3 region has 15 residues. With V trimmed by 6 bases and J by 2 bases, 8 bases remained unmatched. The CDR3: CASRRDSGVQETQYF. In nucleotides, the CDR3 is TGTGCCAGCAGACGGGATAGCGGGGTTCAAGAGACCCAGTACTTC.

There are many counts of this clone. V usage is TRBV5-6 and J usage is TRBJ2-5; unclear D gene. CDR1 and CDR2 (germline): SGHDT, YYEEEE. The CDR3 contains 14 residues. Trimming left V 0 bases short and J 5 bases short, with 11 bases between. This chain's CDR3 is CASSLAWGEETQYF. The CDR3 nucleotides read TGTGCCAGCAGCTTGGCATGGGGTGAGGAGACCCAGTACTTC.

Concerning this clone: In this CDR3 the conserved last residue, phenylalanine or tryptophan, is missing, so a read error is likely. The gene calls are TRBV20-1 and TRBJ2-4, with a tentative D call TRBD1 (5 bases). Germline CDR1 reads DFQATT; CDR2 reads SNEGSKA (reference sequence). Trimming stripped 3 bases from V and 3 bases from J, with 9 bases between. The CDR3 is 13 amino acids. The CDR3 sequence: CSASGRGKNIQYS. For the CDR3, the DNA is TGCAGTGCTAGCGGAAGGGGCAAAAACATTCAGTACTCC.

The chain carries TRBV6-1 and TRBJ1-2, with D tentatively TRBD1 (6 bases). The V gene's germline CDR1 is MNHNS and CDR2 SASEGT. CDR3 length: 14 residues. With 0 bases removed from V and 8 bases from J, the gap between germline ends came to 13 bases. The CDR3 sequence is CASSEATRTVGYTF. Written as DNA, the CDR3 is TGTGCCAGCAGTGAAGCCACCCGGACAGTCGGCTACACCTTC.

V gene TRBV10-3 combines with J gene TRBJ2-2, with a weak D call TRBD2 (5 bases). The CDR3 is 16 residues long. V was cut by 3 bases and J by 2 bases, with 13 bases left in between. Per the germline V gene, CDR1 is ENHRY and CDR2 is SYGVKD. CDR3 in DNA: TGTGCCATCAGTGATCGCTATCGGGGAAACACCGGGGAGCTGTTTTTT. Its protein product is CAISDRYRGNTGELFF.